This T cell receptor (beta chain) was sequenced for a study of blood T cell repertoires in COVID-19 (dated by TCRdb to about 2020). Background for the entire study: Collaborator samples came from the United States, Italy and Spain and covered acute and convalescent phases of COVID-19. The sample metadata nearly always contained a de-identified subject ID, COVID-19 status, age in years and sex. Subjects who had been exposed to COVID-19, were actively infected with it, or had recovered from it provided the deeply sampled blood TCRbeta repertoires that made up the dataset. The samples were drawn from two sources: the first 160 participants of the ongoing ImmuneRACE study, and 1,254 subjects contributed by 6 global collaborators. Where available, HLA class I and class II types were obtained from metadata supplied by the sample provider rather than from assay-based typing. The material from the prospective study consisted of cDNA or gDNA derived from T cells, B-cell-depleted T cells, or PBMCs. A freely available public database, intended as a resource for researchers studying the immune response to SARS-CoV-2, is where the repertoires were released. The full study reports these points: How much clinical and demographic metadata was included differed by source and by participant, and the metadata was provided uncurated.

TCRbeta CDR3 regions were amplified from genomic DNA by means of the immunoSEQ Assay, a bias-controlled multiplex PCR. The paper's data handling went like this. The number of nucleated cells in each sample was estimated from the amplification of reference gene primers within the assay. Sequence reads were collapsed and filtered to measure the absolute abundance of every unique TCRbeta CDR3 rearrangement. For each sample, productive Simpson clonality was calculated as the square root of Simpson's diversity index across productive rearrangements. Not all clones reach the TCRdb copy of this immuneACCESS table, which keeps in-frame sequences only. Checked studies attribute under half of the gap to unresolved V genes and leave the rest unexplained. V and J calls and clone size are given by that table; D and trimming were obtained from the DNA. The sample table lists 95,000 to 150,000 clones, 78% of them with a count of one. The ten largest clones add up to 2.3% of the sample.

Via the germline V gene, CDR1 is MGHRA and CDR2 YSYEKL. The CDR3 measures 16 amino acids from cysteine to phenylalanine. The sequence is cut down to CDR3 DNA, 48 bases in frame from base 1. Ends trimmed: V by 3 bases, J by 6 bases; bases unmatched to a gene: 9. Note on this clone: Its specific antigen is unknown. Within one base of it there is no much larger clone, and no base qualities were kept.

Each collaborating institution followed its own protocols to collect whole blood in K2EDTA tubes. For TCRbeta analysis, collaborator samples were shipped as frozen whole blood, as isolated PBMCs, or as DNA extracted from either sample type. The rearranged segments are TRBV4-1 and TRBJ1-5, with 9 bases matching TRBD1. The sequencing input was peripheral blood. This receptor was obtained from a man in his 70s with acute or convalescent COVID-19. The nucleotide sequence is given as TGCGCCAGCAGCCACCCTGGGGACAGGGTCGTTCAGCCCCAGCATTTT. Its product reads: CASSHPGDRVVQPQHF.